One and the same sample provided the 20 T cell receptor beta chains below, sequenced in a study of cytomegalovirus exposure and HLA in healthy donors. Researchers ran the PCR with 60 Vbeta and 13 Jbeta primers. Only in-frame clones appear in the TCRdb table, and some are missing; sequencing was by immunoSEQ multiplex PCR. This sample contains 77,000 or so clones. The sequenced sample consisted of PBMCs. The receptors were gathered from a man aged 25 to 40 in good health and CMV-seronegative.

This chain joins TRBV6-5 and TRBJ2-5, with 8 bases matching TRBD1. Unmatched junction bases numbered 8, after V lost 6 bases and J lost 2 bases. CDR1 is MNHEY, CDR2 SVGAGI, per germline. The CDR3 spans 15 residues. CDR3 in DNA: TGTGCCAGCAGCTTCCGGACAGGGACGCAAGAGACCCAGTACTTC. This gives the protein CASSFRTGTQETQYF.

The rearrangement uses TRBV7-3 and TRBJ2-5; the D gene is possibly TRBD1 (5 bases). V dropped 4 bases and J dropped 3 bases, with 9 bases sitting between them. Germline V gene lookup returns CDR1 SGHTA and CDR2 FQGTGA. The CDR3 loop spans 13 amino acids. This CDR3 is CASSWEGEETQYF. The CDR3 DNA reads TGTGCCAGCAGCTGGGAAGGGGAAGAGACCCAGTACTTC.

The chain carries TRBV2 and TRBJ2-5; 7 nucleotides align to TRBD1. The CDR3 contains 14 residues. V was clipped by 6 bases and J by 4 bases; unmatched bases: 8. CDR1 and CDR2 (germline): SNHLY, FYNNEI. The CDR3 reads CASSPQGDAETQYF. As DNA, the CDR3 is TGTGCCAGCAGCCCGCAGGGGGATGCAGAGACCCAGTACTTC.

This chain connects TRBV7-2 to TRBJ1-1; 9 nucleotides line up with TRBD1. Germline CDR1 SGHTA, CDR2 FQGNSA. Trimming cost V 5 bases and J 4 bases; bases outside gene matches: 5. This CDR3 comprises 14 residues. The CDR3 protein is CASSQTGGSTEAFF. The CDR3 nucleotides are TGTGCCAGCAGCCAAACAGGGGGCTCCACTGAAGCTTTCTTT.

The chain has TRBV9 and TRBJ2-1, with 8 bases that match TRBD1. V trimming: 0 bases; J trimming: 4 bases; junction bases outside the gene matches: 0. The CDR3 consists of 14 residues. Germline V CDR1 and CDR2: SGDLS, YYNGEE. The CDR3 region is CASSVGTGYNEQFF. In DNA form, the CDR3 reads TGTGCCAGCAGCGTAGGGACAGGGTACAATGAGCAGTTCTTC.

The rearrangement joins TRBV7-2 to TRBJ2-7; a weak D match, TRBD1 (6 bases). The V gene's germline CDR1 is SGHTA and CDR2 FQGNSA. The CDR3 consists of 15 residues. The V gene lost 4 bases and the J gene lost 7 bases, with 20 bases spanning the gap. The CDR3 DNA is TGTGCCAGCAGCTCGAGACAGGTGGGCTCTCGAGAGCAGTACTTC. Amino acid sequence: CASSSRQVGSREQYF.

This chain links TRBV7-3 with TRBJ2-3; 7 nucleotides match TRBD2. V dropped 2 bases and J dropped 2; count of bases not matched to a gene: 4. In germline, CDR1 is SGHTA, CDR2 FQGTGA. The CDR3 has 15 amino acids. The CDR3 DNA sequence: TGTGCCAGCAGCTTACGGCTAGCGGACACAGATACGCAGTATTTT. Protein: CASSLRLADTDTQYF.

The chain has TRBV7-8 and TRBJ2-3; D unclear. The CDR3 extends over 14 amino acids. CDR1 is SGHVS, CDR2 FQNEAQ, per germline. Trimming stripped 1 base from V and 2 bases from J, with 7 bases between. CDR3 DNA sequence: TGTGCCAGCAGCTTAGTGATCTACACAGATACGCAGTATTTT. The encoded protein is CASSLVIYTDTQYF.

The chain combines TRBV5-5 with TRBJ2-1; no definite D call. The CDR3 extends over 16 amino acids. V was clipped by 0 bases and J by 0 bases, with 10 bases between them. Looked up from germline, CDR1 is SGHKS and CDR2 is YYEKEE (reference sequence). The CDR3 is CASSLGAQSSYNEQFF. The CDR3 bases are TGTGCCAGCAGCTTGGGGGCACAGTCCTCCTACAATGAGCAGTTCTTC. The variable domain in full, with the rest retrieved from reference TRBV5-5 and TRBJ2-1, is DAGVTQSPTHLIKTRGQQVTLRCSPISGHKSVSWYQQVLGQGPQFIFQYYEKEERGRGNFPDRFSARQFPNYSSELNVNALLLGDSALYLCASSLGAQSSYNEQFFGPGTRLTVL.

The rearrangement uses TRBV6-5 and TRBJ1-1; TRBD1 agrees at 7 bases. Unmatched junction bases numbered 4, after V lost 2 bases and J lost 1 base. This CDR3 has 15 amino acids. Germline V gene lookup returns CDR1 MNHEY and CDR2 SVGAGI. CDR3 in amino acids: CASSYTWTGNTEAFF. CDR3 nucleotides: TGTGCCAGCAGTTACACTTGGACAGGGAACACTGAAGCTTTCTTT.

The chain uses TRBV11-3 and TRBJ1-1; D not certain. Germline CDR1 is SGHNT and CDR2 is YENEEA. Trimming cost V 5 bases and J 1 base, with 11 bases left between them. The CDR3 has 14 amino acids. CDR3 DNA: TGTGCCAGCAGCCCTAATCTTGGGAACACTGAAGCTTTCTTT. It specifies CASSPNLGNTEAFF.

CDR3 in amino acids: CASSLIGQTTYEQYF. In nucleotides, the CDR3 is TGTGCCAGCAGCTTAATAGGACAGACCACCTACGAGCAGTACTTC. V usage is TRBV11-3 and J usage is TRBJ2-7; possible D gene TRBD1, 6 bases. Trimming took off 2 bases at V and 2 bases at J, with 13 bases between the two ends. The V gene's germline CDR1 is SGHNT and CDR2 YENEEA. This CDR3 comprises 15 residues.

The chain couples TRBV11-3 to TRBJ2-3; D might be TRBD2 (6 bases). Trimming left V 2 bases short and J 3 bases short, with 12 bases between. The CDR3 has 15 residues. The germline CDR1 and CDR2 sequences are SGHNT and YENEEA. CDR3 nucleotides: TGTGCCAGCAGCTTACGACTAGGCGTAACAGATACGCAGTATTTT. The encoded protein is CASSLRLGVTDTQYF.

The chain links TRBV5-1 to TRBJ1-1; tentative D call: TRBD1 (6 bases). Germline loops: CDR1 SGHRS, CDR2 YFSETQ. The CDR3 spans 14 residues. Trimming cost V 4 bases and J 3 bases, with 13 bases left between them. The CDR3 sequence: CASSVDRMDTEAFF. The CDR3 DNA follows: TGCGCCAGCAGCGTCGACAGGATGGACACTGAAGCTTTCTTT.

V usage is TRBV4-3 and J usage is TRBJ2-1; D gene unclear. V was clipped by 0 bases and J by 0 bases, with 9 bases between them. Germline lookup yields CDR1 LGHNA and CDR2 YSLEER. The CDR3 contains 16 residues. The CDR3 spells CASSQDYTFSYNEQFF. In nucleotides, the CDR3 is TGCGCCAGCAGCCAAGATTACACATTCTCCTACAATGAGCAGTTCTTC.

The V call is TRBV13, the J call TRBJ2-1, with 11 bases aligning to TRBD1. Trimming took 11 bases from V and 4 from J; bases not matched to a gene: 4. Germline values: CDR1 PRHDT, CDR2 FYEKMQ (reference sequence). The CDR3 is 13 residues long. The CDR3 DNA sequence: TGTGCCTCCGGGACAGGGGGTTACAATGAGCAGTTCTTC. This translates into CASGTGGYNEQFF.

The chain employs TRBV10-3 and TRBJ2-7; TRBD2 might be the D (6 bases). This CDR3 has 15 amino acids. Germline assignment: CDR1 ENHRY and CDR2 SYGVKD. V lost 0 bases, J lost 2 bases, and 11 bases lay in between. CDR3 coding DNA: TGTGCCATCAGTGAGTCGGGGACTTACACCTACGAGCAGTACTTC. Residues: CAISESGTYTYEQYF.

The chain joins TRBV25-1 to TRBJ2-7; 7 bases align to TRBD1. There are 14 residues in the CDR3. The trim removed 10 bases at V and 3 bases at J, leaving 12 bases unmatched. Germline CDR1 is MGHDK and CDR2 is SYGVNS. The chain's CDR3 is CATAEETGNYEQYF. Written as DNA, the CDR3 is TGTGCCACAGCGGAAGAGACAGGGAACTACGAGCAGTACTTC.

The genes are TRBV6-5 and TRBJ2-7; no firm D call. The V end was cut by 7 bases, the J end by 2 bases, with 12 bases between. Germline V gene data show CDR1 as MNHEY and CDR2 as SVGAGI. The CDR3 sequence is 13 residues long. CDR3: CASTSYLAYEQYF. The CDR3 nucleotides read TGTGCCAGCACTAGTTACCTCGCCTACGAGCAGTACTTC.

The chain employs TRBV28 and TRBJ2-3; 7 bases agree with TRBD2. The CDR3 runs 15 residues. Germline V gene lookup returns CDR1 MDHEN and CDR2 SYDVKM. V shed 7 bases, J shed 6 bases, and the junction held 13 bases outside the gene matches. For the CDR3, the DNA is TGTGCCAGCACCATAGGACTAGTCGGGGAGGATACGCAGTATTTT. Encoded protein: CASTIGLVGEDTQYF. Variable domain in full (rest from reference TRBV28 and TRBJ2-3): DVKVTQSSRYLVKRTGEKVFLECVQDMDHENMFWYRQDPGLGLRLIYFSYDVKMKEKGDIPEGYSVSREKKERFSLILESASTNQTSMYLCASTIGLVGEDTQYFGPGTRLTVL.